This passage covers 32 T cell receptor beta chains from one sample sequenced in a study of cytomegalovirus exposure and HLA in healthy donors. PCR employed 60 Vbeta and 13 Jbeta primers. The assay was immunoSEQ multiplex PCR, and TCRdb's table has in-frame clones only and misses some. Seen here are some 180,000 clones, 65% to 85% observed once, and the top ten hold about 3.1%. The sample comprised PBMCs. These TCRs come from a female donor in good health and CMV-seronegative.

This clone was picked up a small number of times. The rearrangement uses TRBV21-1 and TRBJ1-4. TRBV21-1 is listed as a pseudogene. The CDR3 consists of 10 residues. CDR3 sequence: CASSKEGGVF. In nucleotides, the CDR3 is TGTGCCAGCAGCAAAGAGGGGGGGGTTTTT.

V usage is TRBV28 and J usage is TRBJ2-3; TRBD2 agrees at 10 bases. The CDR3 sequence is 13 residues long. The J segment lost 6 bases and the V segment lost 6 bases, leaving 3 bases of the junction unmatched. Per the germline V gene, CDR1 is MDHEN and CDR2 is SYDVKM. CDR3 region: CASSLAGVDTQYF. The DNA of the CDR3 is TGTGCCAGCAGCCTAGCGGGGGTGGATACGCAGTATTTT.

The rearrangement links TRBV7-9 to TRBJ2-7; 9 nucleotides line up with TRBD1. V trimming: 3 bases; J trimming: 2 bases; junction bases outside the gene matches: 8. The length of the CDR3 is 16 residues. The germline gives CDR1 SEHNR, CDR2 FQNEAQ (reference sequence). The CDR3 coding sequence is TGTGCCAGCAGCTTGGTAGGACAGGGGACTCCCTACGAGCAGTACTTC. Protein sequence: CASSLVGQGTPYEQYF.

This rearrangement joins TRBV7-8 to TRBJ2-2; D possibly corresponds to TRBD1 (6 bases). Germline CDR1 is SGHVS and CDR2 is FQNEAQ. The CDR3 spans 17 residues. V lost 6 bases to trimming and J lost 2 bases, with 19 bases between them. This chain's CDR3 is CASSPRGWTLNTGELFF. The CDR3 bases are TGTGCCAGCAGTCCGAGGGGGTGGACATTAAACACCGGGGAGCTGTTTTTT.

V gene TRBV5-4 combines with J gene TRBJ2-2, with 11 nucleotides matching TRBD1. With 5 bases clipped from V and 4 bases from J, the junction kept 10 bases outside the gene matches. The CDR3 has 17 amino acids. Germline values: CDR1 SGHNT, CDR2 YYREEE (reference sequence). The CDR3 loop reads CASSPGQGALITGELFF. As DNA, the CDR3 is TGTGCCAGCAGTCCCGGACAGGGGGCGTTAATCACCGGGGAGCTGTTTTTT.

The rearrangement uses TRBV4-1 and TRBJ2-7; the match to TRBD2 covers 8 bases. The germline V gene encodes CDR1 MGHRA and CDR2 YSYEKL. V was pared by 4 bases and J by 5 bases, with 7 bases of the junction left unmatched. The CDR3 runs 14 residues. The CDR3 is CASSLLSGSDEQYF. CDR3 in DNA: TGCGCCAGCAGCCTCCTCAGCGGGAGCGACGAGCAGTACTTC.

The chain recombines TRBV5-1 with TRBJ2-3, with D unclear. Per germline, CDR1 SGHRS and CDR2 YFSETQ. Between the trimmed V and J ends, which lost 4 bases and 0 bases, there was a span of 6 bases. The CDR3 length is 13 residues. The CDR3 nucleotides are TGCGCCAGCAGCCCCACTAGCACAGATACGCAGTATTTT. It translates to CASSPTSTDTQYF.

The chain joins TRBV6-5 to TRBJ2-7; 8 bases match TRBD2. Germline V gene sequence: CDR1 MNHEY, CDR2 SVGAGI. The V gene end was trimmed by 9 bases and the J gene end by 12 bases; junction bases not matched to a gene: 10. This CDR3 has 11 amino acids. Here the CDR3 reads CASGFGTRRYF. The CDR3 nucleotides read TGTGCCAGTGGTTTCGGGACTAGGAGGTACTTC.

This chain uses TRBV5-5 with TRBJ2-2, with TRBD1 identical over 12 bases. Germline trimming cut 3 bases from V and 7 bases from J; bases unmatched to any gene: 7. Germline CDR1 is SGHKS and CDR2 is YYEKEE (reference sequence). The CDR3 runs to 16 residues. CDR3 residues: CASSYRDRGLIGELFF. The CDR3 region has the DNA TGTGCCAGCAGCTACCGGGACAGGGGGCTTATCGGGGAGCTGTTTTTT. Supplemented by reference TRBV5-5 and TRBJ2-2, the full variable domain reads DAGVTQSPTHLIKTRGQQVTLRCSPISGHKSVSWYQQVLGQGPQFIFQYYEKEERGRGNFPDRFSARQFPNYSSELNVNALLLGDSALYLCASSYRDRGLIGELFFGEGSRLTVL.

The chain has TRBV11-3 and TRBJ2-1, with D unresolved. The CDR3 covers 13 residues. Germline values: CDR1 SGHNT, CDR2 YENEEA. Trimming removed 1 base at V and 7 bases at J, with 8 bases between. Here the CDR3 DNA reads TGTGCCAGCAGCTTAGTTAGAGTGAATGAGCAGTTCTTC. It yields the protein CASSLVRVNEQFF.

CDR3 coding DNA: TGTGCCAGCAGCTTACCCGGTTCCGTCAATCAGCCCCAGCATTTT. Translation gives CASSLPGSVNQPQHF. The gene calls are TRBV7-2 and TRBJ1-5; D remains ambiguous. The CDR3 runs 15 residues. Germline-derived CDR1 and CDR2 are SGHTA and FQGNSA. V was clipped by 2 bases and J by 3 bases, with 11 bases between them.

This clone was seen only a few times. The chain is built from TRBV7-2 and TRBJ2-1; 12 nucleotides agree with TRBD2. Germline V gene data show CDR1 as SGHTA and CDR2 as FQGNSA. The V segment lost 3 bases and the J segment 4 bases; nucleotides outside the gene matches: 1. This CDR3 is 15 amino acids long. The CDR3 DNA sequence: TGTGCCAGCAGCTTGACTAGCGGGAGATACAATGAGCAGTTCTTC. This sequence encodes CASSLTSGRYNEQFF.

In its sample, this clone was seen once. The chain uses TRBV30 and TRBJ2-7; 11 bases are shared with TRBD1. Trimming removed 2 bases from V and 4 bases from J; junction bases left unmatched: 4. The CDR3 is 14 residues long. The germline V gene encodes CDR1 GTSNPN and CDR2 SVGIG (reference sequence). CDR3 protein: CAWSWTGGRYEQYF. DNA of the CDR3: TGTGCCTGGAGTTGGACAGGGGGCAGATACGAGCAGTACTTC.

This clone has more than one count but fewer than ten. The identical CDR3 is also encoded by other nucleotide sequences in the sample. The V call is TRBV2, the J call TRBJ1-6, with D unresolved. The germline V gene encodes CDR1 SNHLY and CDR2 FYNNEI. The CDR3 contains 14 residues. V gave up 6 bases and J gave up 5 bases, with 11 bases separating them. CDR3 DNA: TGTGCCAGCAGAGACGCGGGGAATAATTCACCCCTCCACTTT. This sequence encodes CASRDAGNNSPLHF.

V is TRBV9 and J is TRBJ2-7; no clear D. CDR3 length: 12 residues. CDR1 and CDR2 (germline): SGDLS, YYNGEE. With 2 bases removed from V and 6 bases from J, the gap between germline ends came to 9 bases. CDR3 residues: CASSVGGGEQYF. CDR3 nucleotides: TGTGCCAGCAGCGTTGGCGGCGGCGAGCAGTACTTC.

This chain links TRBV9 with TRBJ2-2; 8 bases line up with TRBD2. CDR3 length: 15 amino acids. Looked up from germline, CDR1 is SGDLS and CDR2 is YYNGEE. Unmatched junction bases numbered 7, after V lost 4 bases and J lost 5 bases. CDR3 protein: CASSPTSGRTGELFF. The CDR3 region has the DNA TGTGCCAGCAGCCCTACTAGCGGTCGGACCGGGGAGCTGTTTTTT.

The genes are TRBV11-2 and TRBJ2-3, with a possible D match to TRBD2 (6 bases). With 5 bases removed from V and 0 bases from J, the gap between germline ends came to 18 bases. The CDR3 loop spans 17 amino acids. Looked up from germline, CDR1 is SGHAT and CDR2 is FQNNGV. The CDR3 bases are TGTGCCAGCAGCATATCATTAGCGGAGCTAAGCACAGATACGCAGTATTTT. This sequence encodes CASSISLAELSTDTQYF.

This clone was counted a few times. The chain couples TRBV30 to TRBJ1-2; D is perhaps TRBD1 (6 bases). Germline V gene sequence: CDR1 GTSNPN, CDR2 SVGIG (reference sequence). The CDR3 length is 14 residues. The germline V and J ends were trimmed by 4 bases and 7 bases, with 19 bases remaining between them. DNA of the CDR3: TGTGCCTGGAAGAAAACAGGGATGGGTGGTGGCTACACCTTC. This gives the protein CAWKKTGMGGGYTF.

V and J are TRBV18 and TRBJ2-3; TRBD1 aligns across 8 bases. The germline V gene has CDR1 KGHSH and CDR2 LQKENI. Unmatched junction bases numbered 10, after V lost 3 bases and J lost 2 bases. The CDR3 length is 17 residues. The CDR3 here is CASSPTHGDRFTDTQYF. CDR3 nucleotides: TGTGCCAGCTCACCGACTCACGGGGACAGGTTCACAGATACGCAGTATTTT.

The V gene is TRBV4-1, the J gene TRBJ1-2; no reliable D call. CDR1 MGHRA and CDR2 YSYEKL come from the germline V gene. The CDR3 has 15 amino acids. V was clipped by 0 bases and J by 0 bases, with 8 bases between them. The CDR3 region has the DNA TGCGCCAGCAGCCAAGAGAGAGGGCCTAACTATGGCTACACCTTC. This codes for CASSQERGPNYGYTF.

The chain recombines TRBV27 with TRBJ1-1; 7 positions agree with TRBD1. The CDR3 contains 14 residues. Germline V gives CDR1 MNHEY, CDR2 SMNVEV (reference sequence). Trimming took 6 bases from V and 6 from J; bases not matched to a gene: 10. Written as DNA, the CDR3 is TGTGCCAGCAGGAGGGAAGGGGGCTTCGCTGAAGCTTTCTTT. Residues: CASRREGGFAEAFF.

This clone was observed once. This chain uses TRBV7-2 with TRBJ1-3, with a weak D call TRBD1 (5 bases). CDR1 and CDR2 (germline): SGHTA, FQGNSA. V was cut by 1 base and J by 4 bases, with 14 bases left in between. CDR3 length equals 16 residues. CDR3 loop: CASSLVGGRNGNTIYF. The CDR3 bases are TGTGCCAGCAGCTTAGTCGGGGGGAGGAACGGAAACACCATATATTTT.

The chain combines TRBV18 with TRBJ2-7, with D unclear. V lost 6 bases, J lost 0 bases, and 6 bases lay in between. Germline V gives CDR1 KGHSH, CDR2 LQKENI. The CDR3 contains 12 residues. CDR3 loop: CASSQDSYEQYF. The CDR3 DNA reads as TGTGCCAGCTCCCAGGACTCCTACGAGCAGTACTTC.

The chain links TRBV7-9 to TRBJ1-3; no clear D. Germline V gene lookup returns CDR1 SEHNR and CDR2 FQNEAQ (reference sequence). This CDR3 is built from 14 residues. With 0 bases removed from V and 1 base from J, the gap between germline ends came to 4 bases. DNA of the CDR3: TGTGCCAGCAGCTTAGCCAGGTCTGGAAACACCATATATTTT. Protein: CASSLARSGNTIYF.

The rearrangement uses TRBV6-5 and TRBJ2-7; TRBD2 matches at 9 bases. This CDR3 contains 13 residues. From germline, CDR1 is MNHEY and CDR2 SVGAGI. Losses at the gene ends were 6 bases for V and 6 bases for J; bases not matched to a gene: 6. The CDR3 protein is CASRGTSRPEQYF. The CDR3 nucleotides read TGTGCCAGCAGGGGGACTAGCAGACCCGAGCAGTACTTC.

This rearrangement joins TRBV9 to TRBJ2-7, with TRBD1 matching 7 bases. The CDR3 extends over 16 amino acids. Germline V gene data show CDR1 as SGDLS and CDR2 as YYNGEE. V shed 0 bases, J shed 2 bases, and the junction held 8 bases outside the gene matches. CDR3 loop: CASSVDGTVHTYEQYF. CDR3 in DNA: TGTGCCAGCAGCGTAGATGGGACAGTACACACCTACGAGCAGTACTTC.

The CDR3 here is CASSTRTSAQETQYF. As DNA, the CDR3 is TGTGCCAGCAGCACACGGACTAGCGCTCAAGAGACCCAGTACTTC. The chain uses TRBV11-2 and TRBJ2-5; 9 bases agree with TRBD2. V lost 5 bases, J lost 2 bases, and 6 bases stayed unmatched. The CDR3 has 15 residues. The germline V gene has CDR1 SGHAT and CDR2 FQNNGV.

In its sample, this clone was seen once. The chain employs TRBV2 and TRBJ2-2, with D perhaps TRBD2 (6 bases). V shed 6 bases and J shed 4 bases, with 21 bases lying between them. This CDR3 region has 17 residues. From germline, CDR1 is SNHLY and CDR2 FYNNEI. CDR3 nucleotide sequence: TGTGCCAGCAGCAAAAGGGGATCAGCGGGCTCCACCGGGGAGCTGTTTTTT. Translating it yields CASSKRGSAGSTGELFF.

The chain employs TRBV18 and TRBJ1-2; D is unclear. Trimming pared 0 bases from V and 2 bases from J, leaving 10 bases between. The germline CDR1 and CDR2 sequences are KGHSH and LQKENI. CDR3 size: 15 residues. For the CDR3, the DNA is TGTGCCAGCTCACCACCGACGCTCGGGAACTATGGCTACACCTTC. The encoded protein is CASSPPTLGNYGYTF.

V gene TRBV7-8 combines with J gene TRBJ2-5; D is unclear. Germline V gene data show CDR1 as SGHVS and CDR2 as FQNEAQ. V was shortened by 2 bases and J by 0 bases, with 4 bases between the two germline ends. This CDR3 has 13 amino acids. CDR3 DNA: TGTGCCAGCAGCTTAACGGACCAAGAGACCCAGTACTTC. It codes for CASSLTDQETQYF.

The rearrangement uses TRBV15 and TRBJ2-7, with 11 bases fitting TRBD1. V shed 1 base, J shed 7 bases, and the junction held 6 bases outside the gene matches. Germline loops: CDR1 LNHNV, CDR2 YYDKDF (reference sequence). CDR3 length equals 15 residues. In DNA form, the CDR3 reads TGTGCCACCAGCAGAGCGGGACAGGGGGTAATGGAGCAGTACTTC. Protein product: CATSRAGQGVMEQYF.

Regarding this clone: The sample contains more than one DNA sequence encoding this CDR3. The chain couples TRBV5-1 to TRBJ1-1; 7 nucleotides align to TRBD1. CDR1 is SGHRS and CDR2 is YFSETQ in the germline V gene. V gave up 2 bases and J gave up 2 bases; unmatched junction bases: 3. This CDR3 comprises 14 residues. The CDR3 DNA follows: TGCGCCAGCAGCTTCAGGGGGTCCAACACTGAAGCTTTCTTT. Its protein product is CASSFRGSNTEAFF.